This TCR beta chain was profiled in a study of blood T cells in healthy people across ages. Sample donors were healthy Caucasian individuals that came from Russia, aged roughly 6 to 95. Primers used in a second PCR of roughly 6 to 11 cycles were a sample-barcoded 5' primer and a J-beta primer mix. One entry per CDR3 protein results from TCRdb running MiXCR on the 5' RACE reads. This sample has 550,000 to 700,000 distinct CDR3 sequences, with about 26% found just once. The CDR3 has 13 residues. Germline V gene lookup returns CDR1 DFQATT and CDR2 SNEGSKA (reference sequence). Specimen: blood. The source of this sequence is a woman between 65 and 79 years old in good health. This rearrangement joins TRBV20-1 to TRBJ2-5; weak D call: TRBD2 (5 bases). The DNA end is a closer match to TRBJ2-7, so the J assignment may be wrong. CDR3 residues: CSASRGRLDEQYF. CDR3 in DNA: TGCAGTGCTAGCCGGGGAAGGTTGGACGAGCAGTACTTC.